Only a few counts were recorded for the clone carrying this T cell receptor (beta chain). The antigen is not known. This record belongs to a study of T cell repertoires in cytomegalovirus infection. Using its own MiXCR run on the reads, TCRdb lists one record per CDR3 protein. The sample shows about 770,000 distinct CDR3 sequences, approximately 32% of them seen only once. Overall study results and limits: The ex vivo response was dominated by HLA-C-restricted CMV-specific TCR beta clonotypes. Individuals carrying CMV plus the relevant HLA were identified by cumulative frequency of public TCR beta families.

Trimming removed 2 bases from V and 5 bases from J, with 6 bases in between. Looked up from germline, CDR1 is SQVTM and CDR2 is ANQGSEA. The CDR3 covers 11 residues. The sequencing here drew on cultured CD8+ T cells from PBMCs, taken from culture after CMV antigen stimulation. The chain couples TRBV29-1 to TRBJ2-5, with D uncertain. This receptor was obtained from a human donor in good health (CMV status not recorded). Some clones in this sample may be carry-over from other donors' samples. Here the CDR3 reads CSVESSETQYF. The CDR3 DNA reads TGCAGCGTTGAAAGTTCGGAGACCCAGTACTTC.